This TCR beta chain was documented in a study of control samples from healthy donors and cancer patients. The ends lost 4 bases at V and 7 bases at J; junction bases unmatched: 13. This CDR3 comprises 15 residues. Germline V lookup: CDR1 SGHTS, CDR2 YDEGEE. Sequencing was performed with immunoSEQ multiplex PCR; in TCRdb, only in-frame clones are kept and a portion is missing. Found here are around 50,000 clones, approximately 95% of them singletons; the top ten hold 1.5% to 2%. The sequence was collected from a woman aged 25 to 39 in good health. V gene TRBV5-8 combines with J gene TRBJ1-1; TRBD1 matches at 7 bases. Specimen: blood. The CDR3 is CASSGPRTGVVEAFF. CDR3 nucleotide sequence: TGTGCCAGCAGCGGACCTCGAACAGGGGTTGTTGAAGCTTTCTTT.